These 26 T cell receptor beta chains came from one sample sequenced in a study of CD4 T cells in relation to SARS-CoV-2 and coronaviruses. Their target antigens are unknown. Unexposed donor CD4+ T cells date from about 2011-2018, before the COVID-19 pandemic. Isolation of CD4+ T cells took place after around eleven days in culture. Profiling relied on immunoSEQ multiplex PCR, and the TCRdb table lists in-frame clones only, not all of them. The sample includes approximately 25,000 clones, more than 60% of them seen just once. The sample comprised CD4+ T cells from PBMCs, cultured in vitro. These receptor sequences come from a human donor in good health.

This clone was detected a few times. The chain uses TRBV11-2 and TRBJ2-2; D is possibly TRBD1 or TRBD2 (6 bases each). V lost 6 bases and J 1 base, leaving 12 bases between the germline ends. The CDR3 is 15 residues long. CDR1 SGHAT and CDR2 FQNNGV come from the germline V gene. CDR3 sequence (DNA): TGTGCCAGCAGACTAGGGGGGATGAACACCGGGGAGCTGTTTTTT. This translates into CASRLGGMNTGELFF.

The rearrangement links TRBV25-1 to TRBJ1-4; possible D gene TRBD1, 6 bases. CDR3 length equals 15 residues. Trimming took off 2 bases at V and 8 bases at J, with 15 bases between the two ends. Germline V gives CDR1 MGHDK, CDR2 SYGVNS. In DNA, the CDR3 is TGTGCCAGCAGTGAACCAACAGGGTTGGGGGAAAAACTGTTTTTT. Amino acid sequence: CASSEPTGLGEKLFF. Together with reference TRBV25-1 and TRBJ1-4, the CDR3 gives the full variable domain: EADIYQTPRYLVIGTGKKITLECSQTMGHDKMYWYQQDPGMELHLIHYSYGVNSTEKGDLSSESTVSRIRTEHFPLTLESARPSHTSQYLCASSEPTGLGEKLFFGSGTQLSVL.

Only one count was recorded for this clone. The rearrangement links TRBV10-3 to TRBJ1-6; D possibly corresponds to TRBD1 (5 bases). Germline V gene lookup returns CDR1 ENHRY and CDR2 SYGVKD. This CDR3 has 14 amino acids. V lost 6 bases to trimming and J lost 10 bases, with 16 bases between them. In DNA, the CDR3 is TGTGCCATCAGAAGGGACTGGGGCGGATCACCCCTCCACTTT. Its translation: CAIRRDWGGSPLHF.

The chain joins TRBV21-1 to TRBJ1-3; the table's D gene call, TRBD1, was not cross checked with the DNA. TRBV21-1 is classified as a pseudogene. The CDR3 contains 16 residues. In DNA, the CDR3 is TGTGCCAGCAGCAGTCTGACAGGGAAGTCTGGAAACACCATATATTTT. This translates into CASSSLTGKSGNTIYF.

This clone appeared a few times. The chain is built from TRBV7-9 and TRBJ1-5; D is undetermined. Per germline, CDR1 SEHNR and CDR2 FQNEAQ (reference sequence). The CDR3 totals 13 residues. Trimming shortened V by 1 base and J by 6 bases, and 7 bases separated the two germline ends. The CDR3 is CASSLDRGQPQHF. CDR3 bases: TGTGCCAGCAGCTTAGACCGAGGTCAGCCCCAGCATTTT.

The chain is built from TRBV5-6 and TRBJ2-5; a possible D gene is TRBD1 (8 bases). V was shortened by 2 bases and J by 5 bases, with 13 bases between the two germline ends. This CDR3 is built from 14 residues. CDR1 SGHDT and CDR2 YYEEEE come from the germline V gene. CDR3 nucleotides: TGTGCCAGCAGCTTCGGACAGGGAGGGGAGACCCAGTACTTC. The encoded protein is CASSFGQGGETQYF.

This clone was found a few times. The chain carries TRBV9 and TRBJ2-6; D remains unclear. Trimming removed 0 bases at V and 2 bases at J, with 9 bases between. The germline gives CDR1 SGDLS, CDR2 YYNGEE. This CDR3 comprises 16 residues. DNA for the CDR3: TGTGCCAGCAGCGTAGCTACGAATCCTGGGGCCAACGTCCTGACTTTC. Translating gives CASSVATNPGANVLTF.

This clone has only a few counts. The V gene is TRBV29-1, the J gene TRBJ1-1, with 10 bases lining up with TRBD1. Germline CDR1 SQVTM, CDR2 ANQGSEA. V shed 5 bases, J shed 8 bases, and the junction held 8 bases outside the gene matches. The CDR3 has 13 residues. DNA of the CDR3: TGCAGCGTTCACGCCGGGGGACAGGGGGAAGCTTTCTTT. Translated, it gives CSVHAGGQGEAFF.

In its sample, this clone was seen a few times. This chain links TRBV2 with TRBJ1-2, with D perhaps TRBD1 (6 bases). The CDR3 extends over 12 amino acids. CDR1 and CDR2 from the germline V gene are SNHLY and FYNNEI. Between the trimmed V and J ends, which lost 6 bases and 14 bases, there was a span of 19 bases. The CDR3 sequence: CASRKGDGAWTF. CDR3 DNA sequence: TGTGCCAGCAGGAAGGGGGACGGCGCATGGACCTTC.

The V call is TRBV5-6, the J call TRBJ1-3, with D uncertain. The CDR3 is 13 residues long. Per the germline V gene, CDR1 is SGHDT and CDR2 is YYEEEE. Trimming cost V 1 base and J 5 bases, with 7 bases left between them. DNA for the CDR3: TGTGCCAGCAGCTTGTGGGAGAGAAACACCATATATTTT. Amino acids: CASSLWERNTIYF.

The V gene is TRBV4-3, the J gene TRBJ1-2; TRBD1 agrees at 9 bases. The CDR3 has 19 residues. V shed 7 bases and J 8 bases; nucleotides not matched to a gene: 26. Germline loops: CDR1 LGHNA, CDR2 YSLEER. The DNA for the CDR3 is TGCGCCAGCAATCCGCAAGTAAGGGGACAGGGAGGCCCCCTTGGAGGCTACACCTTC. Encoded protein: CASNPQVRGQGGPLGGYTF.

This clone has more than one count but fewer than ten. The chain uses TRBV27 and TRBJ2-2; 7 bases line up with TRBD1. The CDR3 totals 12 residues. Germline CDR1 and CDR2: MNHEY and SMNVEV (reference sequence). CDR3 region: CATGQTTGELFF. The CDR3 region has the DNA TGTGCGACGGGACAGACCACCGGGGAGCTGTTTTTT.

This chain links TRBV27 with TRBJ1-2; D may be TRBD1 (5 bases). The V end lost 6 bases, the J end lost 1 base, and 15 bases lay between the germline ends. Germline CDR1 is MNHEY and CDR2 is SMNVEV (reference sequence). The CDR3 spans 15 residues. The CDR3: CASRGRVEGNYGYTF. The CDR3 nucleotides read TGTGCCAGCAGGGGCAGGGTGGAAGGTAACTATGGCTACACCTTC.

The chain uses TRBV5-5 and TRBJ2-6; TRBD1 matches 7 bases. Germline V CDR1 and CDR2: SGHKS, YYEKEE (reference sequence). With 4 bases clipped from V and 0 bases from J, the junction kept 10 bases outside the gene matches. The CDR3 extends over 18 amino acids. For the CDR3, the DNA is TGTGCCAGCAGCCCCTCAGGGGGTAGGGCCTCTGGGGCCAACGTCCTGACTTTC. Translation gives CASSPSGGRASGANVLTF.

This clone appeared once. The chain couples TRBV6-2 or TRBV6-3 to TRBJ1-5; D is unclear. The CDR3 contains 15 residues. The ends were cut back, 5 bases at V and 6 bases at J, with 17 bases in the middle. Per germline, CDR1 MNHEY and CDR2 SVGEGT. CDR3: CASSPTQSSGQPQHF. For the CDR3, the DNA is TGTGCCAGCAGTCCCACCCAATCCTCGGGTCAGCCCCAGCATTTT.

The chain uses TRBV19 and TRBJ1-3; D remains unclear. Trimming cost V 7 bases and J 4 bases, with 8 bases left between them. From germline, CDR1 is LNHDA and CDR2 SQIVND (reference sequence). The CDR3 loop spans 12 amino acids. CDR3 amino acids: CASIDWGNTIYF. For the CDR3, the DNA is TGTGCCAGTATAGATTGGGGAAACACCATATATTTT.

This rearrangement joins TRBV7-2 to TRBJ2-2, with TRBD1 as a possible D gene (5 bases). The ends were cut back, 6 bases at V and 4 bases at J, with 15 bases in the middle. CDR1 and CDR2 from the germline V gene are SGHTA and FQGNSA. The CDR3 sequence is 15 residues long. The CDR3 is CASSSKRQSTGELFF. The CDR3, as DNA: TGTGCCAGCAGTTCTAAACGACAGAGCACCGGGGAGCTGTTTTTT.

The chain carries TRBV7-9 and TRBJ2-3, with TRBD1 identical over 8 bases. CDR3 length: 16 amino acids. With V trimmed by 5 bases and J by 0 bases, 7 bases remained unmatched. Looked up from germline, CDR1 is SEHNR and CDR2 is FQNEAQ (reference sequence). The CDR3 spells CASSQDRVWSTDTQYF. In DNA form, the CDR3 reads TGTGCCAGCAGCCAGGACAGGGTTTGGAGCACAGATACGCAGTATTTT.

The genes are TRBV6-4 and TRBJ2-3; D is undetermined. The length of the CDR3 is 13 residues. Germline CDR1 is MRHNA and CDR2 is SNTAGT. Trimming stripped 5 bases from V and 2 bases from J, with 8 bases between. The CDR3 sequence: CASSIDDTDTQYF. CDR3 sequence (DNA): TGTGCCAGCAGTATTGACGACACAGATACGCAGTATTTT.

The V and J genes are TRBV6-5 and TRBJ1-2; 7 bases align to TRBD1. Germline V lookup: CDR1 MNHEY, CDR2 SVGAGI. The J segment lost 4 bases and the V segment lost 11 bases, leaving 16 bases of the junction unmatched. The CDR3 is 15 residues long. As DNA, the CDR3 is TGTGCCGGACGAAATAGGGGAGCAGGGGGCTATGGCTACACCTTC. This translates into CAGRNRGAGGYGYTF.

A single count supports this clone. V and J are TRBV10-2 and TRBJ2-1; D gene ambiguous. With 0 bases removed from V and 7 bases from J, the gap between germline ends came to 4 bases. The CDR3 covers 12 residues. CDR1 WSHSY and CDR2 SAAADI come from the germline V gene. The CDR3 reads CASSESDNEQFF. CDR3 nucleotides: TGCGCCAGCAGTGAGTCAGATAATGAGCAGTTCTTC.

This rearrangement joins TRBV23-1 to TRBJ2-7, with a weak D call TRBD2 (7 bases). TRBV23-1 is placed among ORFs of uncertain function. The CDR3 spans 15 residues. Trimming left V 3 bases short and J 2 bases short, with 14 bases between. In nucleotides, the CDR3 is TGCGCCAGCAGTCAGTGGGGGGGCATCCCCTACGAGCAGTACTTC. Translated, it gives CASSQWGGIPYEQYF.

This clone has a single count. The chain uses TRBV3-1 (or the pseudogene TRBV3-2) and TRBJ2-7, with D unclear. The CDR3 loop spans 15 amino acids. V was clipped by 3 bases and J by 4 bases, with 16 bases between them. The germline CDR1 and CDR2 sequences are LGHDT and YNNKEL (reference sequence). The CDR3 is CASSQEARWGYEQYF. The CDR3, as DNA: TGTGCCAGCAGCCAGGAAGCCCGGTGGGGTTACGAGCAGTACTTC.

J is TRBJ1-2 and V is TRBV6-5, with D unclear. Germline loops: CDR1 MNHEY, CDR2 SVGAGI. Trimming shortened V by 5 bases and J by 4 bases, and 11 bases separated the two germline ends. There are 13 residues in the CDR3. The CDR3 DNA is TGTGCCAGCAGTCTAGGACGGCCCTATGGCTACACCTTC. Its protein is CASSLGRPYGYTF.

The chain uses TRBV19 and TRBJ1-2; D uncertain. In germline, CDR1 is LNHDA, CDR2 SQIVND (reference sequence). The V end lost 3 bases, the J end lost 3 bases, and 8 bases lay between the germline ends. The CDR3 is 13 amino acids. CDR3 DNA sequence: TGTGCCAGTAGTATCGGCATAGACTATGGCTACACCTTC. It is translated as CASSIGIDYGYTF. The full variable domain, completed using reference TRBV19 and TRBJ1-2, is DGGITQSPKYLFRKEGQNVTLSCEQNLNHDAMYWYRQDPGQGLRLIYYSQIVNDFQKGDIAEGYSVSREKKESFPLTVTSAQKNPTAFYLCASSIGIDYGYTFGSGTRLTVV.

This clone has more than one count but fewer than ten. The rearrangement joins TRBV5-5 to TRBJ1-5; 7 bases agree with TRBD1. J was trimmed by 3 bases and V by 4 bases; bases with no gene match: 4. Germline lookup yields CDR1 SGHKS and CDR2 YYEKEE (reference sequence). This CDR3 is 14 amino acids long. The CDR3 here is CASSPDRANQPQHF. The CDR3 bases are TGTGCCAGCAGCCCAGACAGGGCCAATCAGCCCCAGCATTTT.